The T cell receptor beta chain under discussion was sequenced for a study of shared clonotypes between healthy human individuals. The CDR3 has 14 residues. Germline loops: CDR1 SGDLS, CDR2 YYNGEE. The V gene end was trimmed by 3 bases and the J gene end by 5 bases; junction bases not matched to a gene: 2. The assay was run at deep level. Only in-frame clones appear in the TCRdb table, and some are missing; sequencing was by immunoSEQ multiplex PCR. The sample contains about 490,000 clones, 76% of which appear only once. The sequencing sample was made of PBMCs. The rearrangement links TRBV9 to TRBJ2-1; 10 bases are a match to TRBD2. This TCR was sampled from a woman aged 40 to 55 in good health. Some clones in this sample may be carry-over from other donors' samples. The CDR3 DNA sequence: TGTGCCAGCAGCGGAGCGGGAGGGAACAATGAGCAGTTCTTC. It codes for CASSGAGGNNEQFF.